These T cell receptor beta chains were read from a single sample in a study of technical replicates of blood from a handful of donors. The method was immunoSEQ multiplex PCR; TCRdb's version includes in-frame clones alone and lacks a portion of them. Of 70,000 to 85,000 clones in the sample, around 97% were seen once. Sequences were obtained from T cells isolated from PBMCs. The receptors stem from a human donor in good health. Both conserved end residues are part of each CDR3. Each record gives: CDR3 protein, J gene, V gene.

CASSIGVAGGDYGYTF,TRBJ1-2,TRBV19
CASSEVQGAGYTF,TRBJ1-2,TRBV6-1
CSVALRGRSTDTQYF,TRBJ2-3,TRBV29-1
CASSTSWDRATEAFF,TRBJ1-1,TRBV19
CASGSYEQYF,TRBJ2-7,TRBV6-5
CASSQGTGNNEQFF,TRBJ2-1,TRBV4-1
CASSQVTSAPEQFF,TRBJ2-1,TRBV4-1
CASSFLQGGNEQFF,TRBJ2-1,TRBV7-9
CATKRESDEQFF,TRBJ2-1,TRBV2
CASTPTAINTEAFF,TRBJ1-1,TRBV11-2
CASDLSSLLYEQYF,TRBJ2-7,TRBV2
CASSPEAWDRGTQVGGYTF,TRBJ1-2,TRBV18
CAISVQGGTEAFF,TRBJ1-1,TRBV10-3
CASSLNAAPPSYEQYF,TRBJ2-7,TRBV7-8
CSVDGDRPYTEAFF,TRBJ1-1,TRBV29-1
CASSSTGAYGYTF,TRBJ1-2,TRBV27
CATSRDSRVQGGSPLHF,TRBJ1-6,TRBV15
CSAKLNREDSANEKLFF,TRBJ1-4,TRBV29-1
CASRQTEAGGLQGYTF,TRBJ1-2,TRBV28